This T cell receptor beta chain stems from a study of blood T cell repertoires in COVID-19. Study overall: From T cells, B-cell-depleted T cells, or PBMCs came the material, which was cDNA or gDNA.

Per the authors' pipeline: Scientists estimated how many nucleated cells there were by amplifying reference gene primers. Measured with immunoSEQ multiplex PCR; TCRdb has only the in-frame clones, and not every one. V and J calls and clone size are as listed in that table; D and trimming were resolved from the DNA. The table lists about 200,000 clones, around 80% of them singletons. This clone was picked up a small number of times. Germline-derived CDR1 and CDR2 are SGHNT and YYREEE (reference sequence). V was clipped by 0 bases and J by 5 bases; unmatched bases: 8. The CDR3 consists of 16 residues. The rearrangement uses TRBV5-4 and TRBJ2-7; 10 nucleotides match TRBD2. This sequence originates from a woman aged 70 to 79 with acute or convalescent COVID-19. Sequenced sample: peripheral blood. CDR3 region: CASSLGLAGVSHEQYF. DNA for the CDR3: TGTGCCAGCAGCTTGGGGCTAGCGGGAGTTTCCCACGAGCAGTACTTC.